These 27 T cell receptor beta chains came from one sample sequenced in a study of control samples from healthy donors and cancer patients (dated by TCRdb to the early 2020s). The method behind the library was the immunoSEQ multiplex PCR assay. The source is immuneACCESS, and TCRdb retained only in-frame sequences with V and J called. Part of the clones is not carried over; for the studies checked, unresolved V genes explain less than half of this, and the remainder is unexplained. The sample table holds about 100,000 clones, of which roughly nine tenths were seen once. The ten largest clones take up 15% to 20% of the sample. The sample was blood. Receptor source: a woman in her forties or fifties in good health.

V is TRBV30 and J is TRBJ2-3; D gene unclear. The length of the CDR3 is 11 residues. Germline V gene sequence: CDR1 GTSNPN, CDR2 SVGIG (reference sequence). V gave up 0 bases and J gave up 6 bases, with 4 bases separating them. In DNA form, the CDR3 reads TGTGCCTGGAGTGTATTGGATACGCAGTATTTT. This translates into CAWSVLDTQYF.

In the case of this clone: The sample contains more than one DNA sequence encoding this CDR3. The rearrangement joins TRBV7-2 to TRBJ2-2; D perhaps matches TRBD1 (5 bases). The CDR3 has 15 amino acids. Trimming left V 3 bases short and J 1 base short, with 9 bases between. Germline CDR1 and CDR2: SGHTA and FQGNSA. CDR3 protein: CASSFYRGNTGELFF. The CDR3, as DNA: TGTGCCAGCAGCTTTTATAGGGGGAACACCGGGGAGCTGTTTTTT. The whole variable domain, remainder taken from reference TRBV7-2 and TRBJ2-2, is GAGVSQSPSNKVTEKGKDVELRCDPISGHTALYWYRQSLGQGLEFLIYFQGNSAPDKSGLPSDRFSAERTGGSVSTLTIQRTQQEDSAVYLCASSFYRGNTGELFFGEGSRLTVL.

This sequence joins TRBV29-1 and TRBJ2-2; D remains unclear. V shed 5 bases and J shed 0 bases, with 4 bases lying between them. This CDR3 has 12 amino acids. The germline gives CDR1 SQVTM, CDR2 ANQGSEA. As DNA, the CDR3 is TGCAGCGTTTGGACGAACACCGGGGAGCTGTTTTTT. Encoded protein: CSVWTNTGELFF.

This clone occurred once. V usage is TRBV12-3 or TRBV12-4 and J usage is TRBJ2-4, with D perhaps TRBD1 (6 bases). The CDR3 runs 13 residues. V gave up 7 bases and J gave up 8 bases, with 15 bases separating them. The CDR3 nucleotides are TGTGCCAGCACCGCCCCAGGGGTGGACATTCAGTACTTC. Protein: CASTAPGVDIQYF.

The CDR3 region has the DNA TGTGCCAGCGTTGAAACCGGGACAGGGAATTCACCCCTCCACTTT. Translated, it gives CASVETGTGNSPLHF. The rearrangement joins TRBV2 to TRBJ1-6; 9 bases are a match to TRBD1. CDR1 and CDR2 (germline): SNHLY, FYNNEI. CDR3 length equals 15 residues. Trimming cost V 8 bases and J 7 bases; bases outside gene matches: 9.

This chain uses TRBV4-3 with TRBJ2-2; 10 positions agree with TRBD2. The CDR3 is made up of 16 amino acids. V was clipped by 5 bases and J by 2 bases; unmatched bases: 5. Germline V gene lookup returns CDR1 LGHNA and CDR2 YSLEER. In nucleotides, the CDR3 is TGCGCCAGCAGCGATAGCGGGGGGACTAACACCGGGGAGCTGTTTTTT. It is translated as CASSDSGGTNTGELFF.

This chain joins TRBV7-9 and TRBJ2-7, with D perhaps TRBD1 (6 bases). The CDR3 sequence is 16 residues long. Germline values: CDR1 SEHNR, CDR2 FQNEAQ (reference sequence). The V and J ends lost 8 bases and 10 bases respectively, with 30 bases between them. The CDR3 sequence is CASLKEVGIGQTAQYF. DNA of the CDR3: TGTGCCAGCTTAAAGGAGGTGGGGATTGGACAGACCGCCCAGTACTTC.

The CDR3 region is CASSWRTGHETQYF. The CDR3 coding sequence is TGTGCCAGCAGCTGGCGTACGGGACACGAGACCCAGTACTTC. The chain combines TRBV5-6 with TRBJ2-5, with D tentatively TRBD1 (6 bases). The CDR3 runs 14 residues. V dropped 3 bases and J dropped 5 bases, with 14 bases sitting between them. Germline CDR1 reads SGHDT; CDR2 reads YYEEEE.

This clone showed up just once. The rearrangement joins TRBV4-1 to TRBJ2-4; no firm D call. V was trimmed by 5 bases and J by 8 bases, leaving 13 bases between them. Germline CDR1 reads MGHRA; CDR2 reads YSYEKL. The CDR3 loop spans 13 amino acids. The CDR3 sequence: CASSRVGSDIQYF. CDR3 DNA: TGCGCCAGCAGCAGGGTAGGCTCGGACATTCAGTACTTC.

V usage is TRBV7-9 and J usage is TRBJ1-5; weak D call: TRBD1 (5 bases). This CDR3 is built from 15 residues. The V and J ends lost 4 bases and 3 bases respectively, with 13 bases between them. Germline-derived CDR1 and CDR2 are SEHNR and FQNEAQ (reference sequence). Here the CDR3 DNA reads TGTGCCAGCAGCTCGTCGGGACGGGACAATCAGCCCCAGCATTTT. Amino acids: CASSSSGRDNQPQHF.

The gene calls are TRBV6-5 and TRBJ1-2; 11 bases align to TRBD1. The CDR3 has 15 residues. Unmatched junction bases numbered 9, after V lost 7 bases and J lost 5 bases. The germline gives CDR1 MNHEY, CDR2 SVGAGI. As DNA, the CDR3 is TGTGCCAGCAAACAAGGACAGGGGGCGTTATATGGCTACACCTTC. Encoded protein: CASKQGQGALYGYTF.

V gene TRBV7-3 combines with J gene TRBJ2-5; TRBD1 aligns across 10 bases. Unmatched junction bases numbered 5, after V lost 5 bases and J lost 8 bases. Germline assignment: CDR1 SGHTA and CDR2 FQGTGA. This CDR3 spans 13 amino acids. Here the CDR3 reads CASSLGTGDTQYF. The DNA of the CDR3 is TGTGCCAGCAGCCTAGGGACAGGGGATACCCAGTACTTC.

V gene TRBV11-2 combines with J gene TRBJ2-1; 12 bases match TRBD2. Germline CDR1 is SGHAT and CDR2 is FQNNGV. The CDR3 spans 15 residues. V lost 5 bases and J lost 2; bases outside the gene matches: 1. CDR3 bases: TGTGCCAGCAGCCGGACTAGCGGGACCTACAATGAGCAGTTCTTC. Protein: CASSRTSGTYNEQFF.

The chain recombines TRBV6-6 with TRBJ1-1, with D possibly matching TRBD1 (5 bases). The germline gives CDR1 MNHNY, CDR2 SVGAGI (reference sequence). Trimming took off 2 bases at V and 6 bases at J, with 16 bases between the two ends. The CDR3 has 15 residues. CDR3 in amino acids: CASSYDWGRKSEAFF. CDR3 nucleotides: TGTGCCAGCAGTTACGACTGGGGCCGAAAATCTGAAGCTTTCTTT.

CDR3: CASSIRPSGSSYNEQFF. Written as DNA, the CDR3 is TGTGCCAGTAGTATCCGCCCTAGCGGGAGCTCCTACAATGAGCAGTTCTTC. The chain has TRBV19 and TRBJ2-1; 10 bases agree with TRBD2. CDR1 and CDR2 from the germline V gene are LNHDA and SQIVND (reference sequence). The V segment lost 3 bases and the J segment 0 bases; nucleotides outside the gene matches: 5. The CDR3 sequence is 17 residues long.

This clone was recorded only once. This chain links TRBV20-1 with TRBJ1-5, with 7 bases matching TRBD1. CDR1 and CDR2 from the germline V gene are DFQATT and SNEGSKA (reference sequence). J lost 0 bases, V lost 3 bases, and 5 bases had no gene match. The CDR3 covers 15 residues. The CDR3, as DNA: TGCAGTGCTAGTCGGGCAGGGGGTAGCAATCAGCCCCAGCATTTT. Translating gives CSASRAGGSNQPQHF.

The chain couples TRBV4-3 to TRBJ2-4; 7 bases agree with TRBD2. The germline V gene has CDR1 LGHNA and CDR2 YSLEER. V lost 3 bases and J lost 1; bases outside the gene matches: 3. The CDR3 extends over 15 amino acids. This CDR3 is CASSHIAGAKNIQYF. DNA for the CDR3: TGCGCCAGCAGCCATATAGCGGGCGCCAAAAACATTCAGTACTTC.

The V and J genes are TRBV12-3 or TRBV12-4 and TRBJ2-1; 7 bases match TRBD1. V lost 6 bases and J lost 10; bases outside the gene matches: 6. The CDR3 covers 12 residues. CDR3 region: CASRQGNWEQFF. The CDR3 region has the DNA TGTGCCAGCAGACAGGGGAATTGGGAGCAGTTCTTC.

The chain links TRBV3-1 (or the pseudogene TRBV3-2) to TRBJ1-1, with D possibly TRBD1 on 5 matching bases. Germline V gene sequence: CDR1 LGHDT, CDR2 YNNKEL (reference sequence). Trimming removed 3 bases from V and 9 bases from J, with 23 bases in between. This CDR3 spans 16 amino acids. The CDR3 nucleotides read TGTGCCAGCAGCCATGAAAGGGGCCAGATTATCCAGAAAGCTTTCTTT. Its protein product is CASSHERGQIIQKAFF.

The chain links TRBV6-5 to TRBJ1-5; D perhaps matches TRBD1 (5 bases). CDR3 length equals 14 residues. CDR1 and CDR2 (germline): MNHEY, SVGAGI. V gave up 0 bases and J gave up 4 bases, with 7 bases separating them. CDR3 sequence (DNA): TGTGCCAGCAGTTACTCGAAGGGGAATCAGCCCCAGCATTTT. Protein: CASSYSKGNQPQHF.

The gene calls are TRBV29-1 and TRBJ1-1; D not resolved. V was shortened by 6 bases and J by 3 bases, with 14 bases between the two germline ends. This CDR3 comprises 13 residues. Germline values: CDR1 SQVTM, CDR2 ANQGSEA. The chain's CDR3 is CSVTTPEDTEAFF. In DNA form, the CDR3 reads TGCAGCGTCACGACCCCTGAGGACACTGAAGCTTTCTTT.

The chain uses TRBV5-4 and TRBJ2-1; tentatively, D is TRBD1 (6 bases). Germline V lookup: CDR1 SGHNT, CDR2 YYREEE (reference sequence). The V and J ends lost 4 bases and 4 bases respectively, with 9 bases between them. This CDR3 region has 13 residues. CDR3 nucleotide sequence: TGTGCCAGCAGCCCCGGGACATACAATGAGCAGTTCTTC. This sequence encodes CASSPGTYNEQFF.

The CDR3 DNA reads as TGTGCCAGCAGCAAGGCAGGGTCCAGGGGCAATCAGCCCCAGCATTTT. This sequence encodes CASSKAGSRGNQPQHF. The genes are TRBV21-1 and TRBJ1-5; TRBD1, the table's D call, was not compared with the DNA. TRBV21-1 is a documented pseudogene. The CDR3 has 16 residues.

This chain links TRBV11-3 with TRBJ2-1; D is uncertain. The CDR3 runs to 15 residues. The germline V and J ends were trimmed by 0 bases and 10 bases, with 16 bases remaining between them. Germline V gene lookup returns CDR1 SGHNT and CDR2 YENEEA. For the CDR3, the DNA is TGTGCCAGCAGCTTAGATCCCTCGGGCACAAGGGAGCAGTTCTTC. Its protein is CASSLDPSGTREQFF.

In its sample, this clone was seen once. The CDR3 reads CASSDSWAGPYNEQFF. CDR3 in DNA: TGTGCCAGCAGTGATTCTTGGGCAGGTCCCTACAATGAGCAGTTCTTC. This sequence joins TRBV6-4 and TRBJ2-1, with no clear D. CDR1 is MRHNA, CDR2 SNTAGT, per germline. The CDR3 extends over 16 amino acids. Trimming cost V 3 bases and J 2 bases, with 14 bases left between them.

The chain combines TRBV15 with TRBJ2-1; 8 bases line up with TRBD1. This CDR3 has 20 amino acids. The germline CDR1 and CDR2 sequences are LNHNV and YYDKDF (reference sequence). After removal of 0 bases from V and 1 base from J, the junction contained 14 bases not matched to a gene. CDR3 nucleotides: TGTGCCACCAGCAGAGATCTCGGGACAGGTGAAACCCCGTCCTACAATGAGCAGTTCTTC. It specifies CATSRDLGTGETPSYNEQFF.

The chain employs TRBV6-5 and TRBJ1-2; no clear D gene. The CDR3 spans 15 residues. Germline V gives CDR1 MNHEY, CDR2 SVGAGI. V dropped 7 bases and J dropped 0 bases, with 15 bases sitting between them. The CDR3 protein is CASTLTLLANYGYTF. CDR3 DNA sequence: TGTGCCAGCACCCTGACCCTGTTAGCTAACTATGGCTACACCTTC.